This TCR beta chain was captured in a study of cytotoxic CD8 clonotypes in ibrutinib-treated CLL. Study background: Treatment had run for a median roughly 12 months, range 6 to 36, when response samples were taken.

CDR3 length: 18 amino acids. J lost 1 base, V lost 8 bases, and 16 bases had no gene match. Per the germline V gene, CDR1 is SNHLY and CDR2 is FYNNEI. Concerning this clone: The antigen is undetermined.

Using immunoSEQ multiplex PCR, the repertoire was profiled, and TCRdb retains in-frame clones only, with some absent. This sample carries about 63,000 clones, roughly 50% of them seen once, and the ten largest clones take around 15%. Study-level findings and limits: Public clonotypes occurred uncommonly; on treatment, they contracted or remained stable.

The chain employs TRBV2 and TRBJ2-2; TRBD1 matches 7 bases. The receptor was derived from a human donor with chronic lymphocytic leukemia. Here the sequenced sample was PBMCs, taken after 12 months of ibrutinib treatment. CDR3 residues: CASQNPGKGQRNTGELFF. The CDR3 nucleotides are TGTGCCAGCCAGAATCCGGGGAAGGGACAGCGGAACACCGGGGAGCTGTTTTTT.